The clone carrying this T cell receptor beta chain was seen at least ten times. What it binds is unknown. The sample originates from a study of response to subunit inactivated influenza vaccine. Study observations and caveats: New T cells are recruited in small numbers by each seasonal influenza vaccination, according to the authors' suggestion.

TCRdb analysed the RT-PCR reads with MiXCR anew, one entry per CDR3 protein. The data hold 430,000 or so distinct CDR3 sequences, with around 9.9% observed a single time. Germline V gene sequence: CDR1 DFQATT, CDR2 SNEGSKA (reference sequence). The germline V and J ends were trimmed by 4 bases and 4 bases, with 14 bases remaining between them. CDR3 length equals 14 residues. This clonotype was obtained from a man in his fifties or sixties who received an inactivated influenza vaccine. V and J are TRBV20-1 and TRBJ1-5; TRBD1 might be the D (6 bases). The specimen was PBMCs from blood, collected about 40 days after vaccination. The CDR3 sequence is CSATSGGQNQPQHF. The CDR3, as DNA: TGCAGTGCTACCTCAGGAGGACAGAATCAGCCCCAGCATTTT.